One TCR beta chain is described in this entry. Its specific antigen is unknown. No base qualities exist here, and no much larger clone lies one base off it. The data originate from a study of T cells after posttransplantation cyclophosphamide (dated by TCRdb to the mid-2010s). In the study overall: The study tracked T cell repertoire reconstitution by TRB sequencing after myeloablative bone marrow transplantation using posttransplantation cyclophosphamide as GVHD prophylaxis. Because TRA and TRB clonality correlated tightly in under ten samples, the subsequent TCR analyses were limited to TRB only. Blood from all 35 or so PTCy patients who had 1-year posttransplant specimens underwent TRB sequencing. Antigen receptor sequencing covered samples from some 35 PTCy-treated patients and 16 of their related bone marrow donors. In 3 patients, up to about 3 additional blood samples taken between 2 and 5.2 years after transplant also underwent TRB sequencing, as did pretransplant blood from several patients. Public TRB sequences were compared against a database of over 3,000 sequences linked to responses to pathogens, tumor antigens, self-antigens and alloantigens.

Results and caveats for the whole study, not just this receptor: The TRB repertoires of T cells infiltrating skin or the GI tract showed only limited overlap with the TRB repertoires found in blood. Donor-recipient similarity was low at 1-2 months but increased during the first year, and donor CD8+ memory clones often dominated later blood repertoires. Across over 40 patients, TRB clonality was highly associated with recipient CMV seropositivity and CMV reactivation, and PTCy diversity was similar to diversity in CNI/methotrexate controls.

TRB sequencing used genomic DNA with the immunoSEQ assay at survey resolution or the hsTCRB kit. As for the original processing: Initial read processing used immunoSEQ software, and repertoire analyses used the LymphoSeq R package. Clonality was computed as 1 minus normalized Shannon entropy; Gini coefficient was also calculated for each TRB dataset. To infer phenotypes in unsorted samples, TRB sequences from sorted subsets of the recipient or donor were mapped onto the unsorted samples of the same recipient. What TCRdb holds here is the immuneACCESS table cut down to in-frame rearrangements. Part of the clones is not present; checked against another copy, under half of the missing clones reflect an unresolved V gene, and the others are unexplained. V, J and clone size reflect that table, while D and trimming were determined from the DNA. The sample has under 10,000 clones on record, roughly 98% of them singletons. Clones ranked in the top ten supply approximately 0.25% of the sample.

To count as naive, T cells had to be viable CD3+CD4+ or CD3+CD8+ cells with a CCR7+CD45RA+CD45RO-CD95-CD27+CD28+ profile. On the day of marrow donation, related bone marrow donors gave peripheral blood samples. Peripheral blood and bone marrow mononuclear cells were isolated by Ficoll-Hypaque density centrifugation and cryopreserved. FACS on a FACSAria II was used to sort CD4+ and CD8+ T cells, including the naive and memory subsets. CDR1 and CDR2 were assigned from the germline V gene as MRHNA and SNTAGT. The CDR3 has 14 amino acids, counting the end cysteine and phenylalanine. Only CDR3 DNA remains: 42 bases, in frame from the first base. V loses 6 bases of germline sequence and J loses 3 bases, and the interval between the two ends is 11 bases.

The clonotype was recovered from a woman in her sixties or seventies in good health, CMV-negative, and a related stem cell transplant donor. The V gene is TRBV6-4 and the J gene is TRBJ2-2; a tentative D match to TRBD2 spans 5 bases. The sequenced sample was naive CD4+ T cells sorted from PBMCs. The DNA sequence is TGTGCCAGCAGCCGAAGCGGAGACACCGGGGAGCTGTTTTTT. Its protein is CASSRSGDTGELFF.